A selection of T cell receptor beta chains follows, all from one sample in a study of blood T cells in healthy people across ages. TCRdb reprocessed the 5' RACE reads via MiXCR and lists one record per CDR3 protein. The sample yields 1.5 million to 2 million distinct CDR3 sequences, about 31% seen once. The specimen was blood. These receptors originate from a woman in her 30s in good health. The CDR3 runs from the conserved cysteine through the conserved F or W. The D gene is left open where the match is weak. Clone size is given for some rows only: seen once, a few or many times, or a class if the clone is expanded.

V	size	D	J	CDR3	DNA
TRBV7-3	-	-	TRBJ2-7	CASSYDRFSYEQYF	TGTGCCAGCAGCTACGACAGGTTCTCCTACGAGCAGTACTTC
TRBV29-1	many	-	TRBJ1-2	CSVPGGGGYTF	TGCAGCGTGCCCGGCGGCGGTGGCTACACCTTC
TRBV2	-	TRBD2	TRBJ2-1	CASPGTSGRGGNEQFF	TGTGCCAGCCCCGGGACTAGCGGGAGGGGTGGCAATGAGCAGTTCTTC
TRBV27	many	TRBD1	TRBJ2-3	CASSLGFITGGPQPIDTQYF	TGTGCCAGCAGTTTAGGTTTTATCACAGGGGGCCCTCAGCCGATAGATACGCAGTATTTT
TRBV7-3	few	-	TRBJ2-7	CASSSSWRDEQYF	TGTGCCAGCAGCTCCAGCTGGCGGGACGAGCAGTACTTC
TRBV7-2	-	-	TRBJ1-2	CASRQVTQNYGYTF	TGTGCCAGCCGCCAAGTAACACAAAACTATGGCTACACCTTC
TRBV5-1	-	-	TRBJ1-5	CASSPPPGSLSQPQHF	TGCGCCAGCAGCCCGCCCCCGGGGAGCCTCAGTCAGCCCCAGCATTTT
TRBV7-8	-	TRBD2	TRBJ2-1	CASSLEGWGLAGVWGEQFF	TGTGCCAGCAGCTTAGAGGGATGGGGACTAGCGGGAGTCTGGGGTGAGCAGTTCTTC
TRBV7-3	few	TRBD2	TRBJ2-3	CASSPGLAGAQYF	TGTGCCAGCAGCCCCGGACTAGCGGGAGCGCAGTATTTT
TRBV7-2	few	TRBD2	TRBJ2-1	CASRLLAGPYNEQFF	TGTGCCAGCAGGTTGCTAGCGGGGCCCTACAATGAGCAGTTCTTC
TRBV5-1	-	-	TRBJ1-2	CASSYRSGESYGYTF	TGCGCCAGCAGTTATCGATCCGGGGAGTCCTATGGCTACACCTTC
TRBV7-9	many	-	TRBJ1-1	CASSSRQNTEAFF	TGTGCCAGCAGCTCCCGACAGAACACTGAAGCTTTCTTT
TRBV9	-	-	TRBJ1-1	CASSVARIRDKLMNTEAFF	TGTGCCAGCAGCGTAGCCAGAATCCGGGACAAACTCATGAACACTGAAGCTTTCTTT
TRBV5-5	many	TRBD2	TRBJ2-1	CASSLAASGSYNEQFF	TGTGCCAGCAGCCTCGCAGCTAGCGGGTCCTACAATGAGCAGTTCTTC
TRBV20-1	-	TRBD1	TRBJ1-1	CSAEPDRGDDTEAFF	TGCAGTGCTGAACCGGACAGGGGGGACGACACTGAAGCTTTCTTT